The following is a T cell receptor (beta chain) sequence with its context. The data belong to a study of blood T cell repertoires in COVID-19. Turning to the study itself: Samples came from the United States, Italy and Spain, spanning acute and convalescent COVID-19. The analysed material was cDNA or gDNA that came from T cells, B-cell-depleted T cells, or PBMCs.

Original methodology: Reference gene primer amplification gave estimated nucleated cell counts. TCRdb keeps only in-frame clones here, not all; method: immunoSEQ multiplex PCR. That table gives V, J and clone size, and the DNA gave D and trimming. The sample includes about 520,000 clones, approximately 83% of them seen just once. What was sequenced was peripheral blood. The sequence derives from a human donor in a cohort sampled during active COVID-19.

CDR3 DNA sequence: TGTGCCATCACCAACCAGCGGAATTACAATGAGCAGTTCTTC. Residues: CAITNQRNYNEQFF. The V and J genes are TRBV10-3 and TRBJ2-1; maybe TRBD2 (5 bases). This CDR3 comprises 14 residues. V was cut by 7 bases and J by 4 bases, with 14 bases left in between. CDR1 is ENHRY, CDR2 SYGVKD, per germline.